Below are 14 T cell receptor beta chains sequenced from a single sample in a study of early T cells in non-severe SARS-CoV-2 infection. MiXCR, run by TCRdb on the 5' RACE reads, gives a single entry per CDR3 protein. The table shows under 65,000 distinct CDR3 sequences, with approximately 13% occurring only once. The sequenced sample was whole blood, obtained at baseline. These TCRs come from an adult who was a healthcare worker with PCR-confirmed SARS-CoV-2 infection or an uninfected control (not recorded which).

This clonotype was counted between two and nine times. The chain has TRBV5-4 and TRBJ1-1; D not certain. V gave up 2 bases and J gave up 7 bases, with 12 bases separating them. Germline loops: CDR1 SGHNT, CDR2 YYREEE (reference sequence). CDR3 length equals 13 residues. CDR3 DNA: TGTGCCAGCAGCTTCGAGAAAGGATATGAAGCTTTCTTT. Its protein is CASSFEKGYEAFF.

This clonotype has at least ten counts. The chain carries TRBV12-3 or TRBV12-4 and TRBJ2-2; D remains ambiguous. Between the trimmed V and J ends, which lost 3 bases and 5 bases, there was a span of 7 bases. The CDR3 length is 13 residues. The CDR3 DNA is TGTGCCAGCAGTTTTGGCGGAACCGGGGAGCTGTTTTTT. Amino acids: CASSFGGTGELFF.

This clonotype has ten or more counts. The chain couples TRBV5-5 to TRBJ2-3, with 10 bases identical to TRBD2. The germline CDR1 and CDR2 sequences are SGHKS and YYEKEE (reference sequence). There are 15 residues in the CDR3. The V segment lost 4 bases and the J segment 1 base; nucleotides outside the gene matches: 3. In DNA, the CDR3 is TGTGCCAGCAGCCCCCTAGCGGGGGGCACAGATACGCAGTATTTT. As protein: CASSPLAGGTDTQYF.

The chain joins TRBV7-8 to TRBJ2-5; D remains ambiguous. The CDR3 spans 14 residues. The germline V gene encodes CDR1 SGHVS and CDR2 FQNEAQ. Trimming pared 4 bases from V and 4 bases from J, leaving 13 bases between. CDR3 in amino acids: CASSSSGRAETQYF. The CDR3 nucleotides are TGTGCCAGCAGCTCCTCCGGAAGGGCAGAGACCCAGTACTTC.

This clonotype was recorded at least ten times. The genes are TRBV6-6 and TRBJ2-5; maybe TRBD2 (7 bases). Germline CDR1 is MNHNY and CDR2 is SVGAGI (reference sequence). The CDR3 has 16 residues. V lost 4 bases to trimming and J lost 7 bases, with 22 bases between them. The CDR3 DNA is TGTGCCAGCAGTTTCCCGACGGGGGGCAGTAAAGGGACCCAGTACTTC. Its translation is CASSFPTGGSKGTQYF.

This chain uses TRBV7-9 with TRBJ1-1; 8 bases align to TRBD1. Per the germline V gene, CDR1 is SEHNR and CDR2 is FQNEAQ (reference sequence). Trimming cost V 5 bases and J 2 bases; bases outside gene matches: 4. This CDR3 is 14 amino acids long. The CDR3 protein is CASSPDRGNTEAFF. CDR3 sequence (DNA): TGTGCCAGCAGCCCCGACAGGGGAAACACTGAAGCTTTCTTT.

This clonotype was seen a few times. The chain combines TRBV7-3 with TRBJ2-2; D not resolved. Trimming took 0 bases from V and 3 from J, leaving 2 bases between them. CDR1 SGHTA and CDR2 FQGTGA come from the germline V gene. CDR3 length equals 13 residues. The CDR3 nucleotides read TGTGCCAGCAGCTTAACGGACACCGGGGAGCTGTTTTTT. It yields the protein CASSLTDTGELFF. Drawing the rest from reference TRBV7-3 and TRBJ2-2, the complete variable domain is GAGVSQTPSNKVTEKGKYVELRCDPISGHTALYWYRQSLGQGPEFLIYFQGTGAADDSGLPNDRFFAVRPEGSVSTLKIQRTERGDSAVYLCASSLTDTGELFFGEGSRLTVL.

In regard to this clonotype: Without the conserved terminal phenylalanine or tryptophan, this CDR3 likely stems from a read error. Because the CDR3's place on the DNA is in doubt, the DNA is left out and the CDR3 is given as listed by TCRdb. This sequence joins TRBV7-8 and TRBJ1-1. CDR1 SGHVS and CDR2 FQNEAQ come from the germline V gene. The CDR3 length equals 13 residues, ends included. The CDR3: CASSLAGYTEAFL.

The chain employs TRBV4-1 and TRBJ2-1; possible D gene TRBD2, 5 bases. CDR1 is MGHRA, CDR2 YSYEKL, per germline. V shed 0 bases and J shed 9 bases, with 21 bases lying between them. The CDR3 runs 17 residues. The CDR3 DNA is TGCGCCAGCAGCCAAGATGGTATAGCGAACGGGTTGGTTGAGCAGTTCTTC. It is translated as CASSQDGIANGLVEQFF.

V and J are TRBV30 and TRBJ2-2, with 11 bases lining up with TRBD2. The CDR3 contains 15 residues. CDR1 is GTSNPN, CDR2 SVGIG, per germline (reference sequence). Unmatched junction bases numbered 0, after V lost 0 bases and J lost 3 bases. The CDR3, as DNA: TGTGCCTGGAGTGTACTAGCGGGAGACACCGGGGAGCTGTTTTTT. This gives the protein CAWSVLAGDTGELFF. Drawing the rest from reference TRBV30 and TRBJ2-2, the complete variable domain is SQTIHQWPATLVQPVGSPLSLECTVEGTSNPNLYWYRQAAGRGLQLLFYSVGIGQISSEVPQNLSASRPQDRQFILSSKKLLLSDSGFYLCAWSVLAGDTGELFFGEGSRLTVL.

This clonotype was recorded many times. The chain combines TRBV5-1 with TRBJ2-2; TRBD1 agrees at 8 bases. The CDR3 is made up of 16 amino acids. The ends lost 3 bases at V and 4 bases at J; junction bases unmatched: 8. Germline assignment: CDR1 SGHRS and CDR2 YFSETQ. CDR3 amino acids: CASSSKGQGGTGELFF. The CDR3 bases are TGCGCCAGCAGCTCCAAAGGACAGGGAGGCACCGGGGAGCTGTTTTTT. Full variable domain (outside the CDR3, taken from reference TRBV5-1 and TRBJ2-2): KAGVTQTPRYLIKTRGQQVTLSCSPISGHRSVSWYQQTPGQGLQFLFEYFSETQRNKGNFPGRFSGRQFSNSRSEMNVSTLELGDSALYLCASSSKGQGGTGELFFGEGSRLTVL.

The CDR3 DNA is TGCGCCAGCACCCACCTAGCGGGAGGGCCCTCAGATACGCAGTATTTT. Translated: CASTHLAGGPSDTQYF. This sequence joins TRBV5-1 and TRBJ2-3; 12 bases are shared with TRBD2. CDR1 SGHRS and CDR2 YFSETQ come from the germline V gene. The CDR3 length is 16 residues. V lost 6 bases and J lost 4; bases outside the gene matches: 9.

This clonotype occurred a few times. The J gene is TRBJ2-2, the V gene TRBV29-1, with D tentatively TRBD1 or TRBD2 (5 bases each). This CDR3 has 13 residues. The V gene's germline CDR1 is SQVTM and CDR2 ANQGSEA. Deletions cut 8 bases from V and 6 bases from J, with 16 bases between. CDR3 protein: CSSLELGAGELFF. The CDR3 nucleotides read TGCAGCTCCCTTGAATTGGGGGCCGGGGAGCTGTTTTTT.

This clonotype has more than one count but fewer than ten. The V call is TRBV7-3, the J call TRBJ2-6; D is undetermined. Per germline, CDR1 SGHTA and CDR2 FQGTGA. The ends were cut back, 5 bases at V and 4 bases at J, with 18 bases in the middle. The CDR3 has 17 amino acids. The CDR3 DNA reads TGTGCCAGCAGCCCAAAACCCGTGGCAGCCGGGGCCAACGTCCTGACTTTC. Translating it yields CASSPKPVAAGANVLTF.